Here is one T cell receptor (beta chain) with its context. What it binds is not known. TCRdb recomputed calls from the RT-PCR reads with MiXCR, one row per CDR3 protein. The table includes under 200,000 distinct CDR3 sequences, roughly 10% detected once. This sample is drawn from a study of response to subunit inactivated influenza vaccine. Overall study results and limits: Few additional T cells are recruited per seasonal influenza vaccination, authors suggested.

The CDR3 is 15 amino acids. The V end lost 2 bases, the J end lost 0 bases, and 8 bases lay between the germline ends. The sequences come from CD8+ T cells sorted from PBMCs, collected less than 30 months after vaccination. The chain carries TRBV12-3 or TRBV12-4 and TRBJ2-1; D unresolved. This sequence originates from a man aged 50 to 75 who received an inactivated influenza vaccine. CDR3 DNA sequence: TGTGCCAGCAGTTTAAAGGATAGCTCCTACAATGAGCAGTTCTTC. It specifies CASSLKDSSYNEQFF.